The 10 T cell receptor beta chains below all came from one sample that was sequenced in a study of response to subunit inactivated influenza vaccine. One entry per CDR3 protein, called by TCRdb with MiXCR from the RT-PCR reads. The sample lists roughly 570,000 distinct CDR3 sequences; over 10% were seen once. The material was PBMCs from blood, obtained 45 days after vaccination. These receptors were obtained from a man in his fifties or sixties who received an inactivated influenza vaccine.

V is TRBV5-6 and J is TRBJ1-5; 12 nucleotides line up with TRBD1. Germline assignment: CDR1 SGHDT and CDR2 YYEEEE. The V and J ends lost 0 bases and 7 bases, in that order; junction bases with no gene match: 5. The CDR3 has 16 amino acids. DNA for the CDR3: TGTGCCAGCAGCTTGGCCCTGGGGACAGGGGGCCAGCCCCAGCATTTT. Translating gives CASSLALGTGGQPQHF.

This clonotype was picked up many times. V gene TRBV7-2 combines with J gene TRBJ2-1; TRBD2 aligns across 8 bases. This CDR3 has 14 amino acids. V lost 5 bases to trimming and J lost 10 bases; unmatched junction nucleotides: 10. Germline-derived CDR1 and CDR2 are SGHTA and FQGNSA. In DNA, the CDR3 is TGTGCCAGCAGCCCTGGACTAGCCCCAGGAGAGCAGTTCTTC. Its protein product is CASSPGLAPGEQFF.

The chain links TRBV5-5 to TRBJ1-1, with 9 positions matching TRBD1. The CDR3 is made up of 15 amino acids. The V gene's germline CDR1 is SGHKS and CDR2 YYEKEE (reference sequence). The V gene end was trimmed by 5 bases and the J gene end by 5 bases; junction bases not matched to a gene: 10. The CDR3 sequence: CASSRKRDRVTEAFF. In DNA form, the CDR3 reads TGTGCCAGCAGTAGAAAACGGGACAGGGTAACTGAAGCTTTCTTT.

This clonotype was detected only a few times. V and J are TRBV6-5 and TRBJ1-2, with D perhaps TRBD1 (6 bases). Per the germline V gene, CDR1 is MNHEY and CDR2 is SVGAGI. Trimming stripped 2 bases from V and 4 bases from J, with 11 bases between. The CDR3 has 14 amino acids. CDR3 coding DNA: TGTGCCAGCAGTTACGACAGGTTTTTCTATGGCTACACCTTC. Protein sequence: CASSYDRFFYGYTF.

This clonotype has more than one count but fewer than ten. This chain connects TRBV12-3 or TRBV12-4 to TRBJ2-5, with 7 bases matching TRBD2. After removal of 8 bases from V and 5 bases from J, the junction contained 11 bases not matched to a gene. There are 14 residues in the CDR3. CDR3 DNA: TGTGCCAGCCTGGCGGGGGTGGGGTCGGAGACCCAGTACTTC. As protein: CASLAGVGSETQYF.

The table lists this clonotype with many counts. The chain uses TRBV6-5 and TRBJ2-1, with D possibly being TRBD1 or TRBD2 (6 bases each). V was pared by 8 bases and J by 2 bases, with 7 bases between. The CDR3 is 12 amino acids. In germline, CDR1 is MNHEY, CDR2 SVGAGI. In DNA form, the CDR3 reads TGTGCCAGCGGGGGGCCCTACAATGAGCAGTTCTTC. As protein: CASGGPYNEQFF.

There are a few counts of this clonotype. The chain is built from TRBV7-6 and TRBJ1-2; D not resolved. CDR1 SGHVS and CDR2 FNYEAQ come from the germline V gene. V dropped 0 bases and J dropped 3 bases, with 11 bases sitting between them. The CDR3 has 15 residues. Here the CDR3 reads CASSLATGGDYGYTF. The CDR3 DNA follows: TGTGCCAGCAGCTTAGCGACGGGTGGGGACTATGGCTACACCTTC. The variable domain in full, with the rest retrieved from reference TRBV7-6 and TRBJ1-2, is GAGVSQSPRYKVTKRGQDVALRCDPISGHVSLYWYRQALGQGPEFLTYFNYEAQQDKSGLPNDRFSAERPEGSISTLTIQRTEQRDSAMYRCASSLATGGDYGYTFGSGTRLTVV.

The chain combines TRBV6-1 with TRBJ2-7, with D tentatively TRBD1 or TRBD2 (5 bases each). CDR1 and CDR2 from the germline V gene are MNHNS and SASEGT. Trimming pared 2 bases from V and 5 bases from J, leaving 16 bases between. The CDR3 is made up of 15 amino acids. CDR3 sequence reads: CASSELSGFGDEQYF. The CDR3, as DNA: TGTGCCAGCAGTGAACTATCAGGGTTCGGGGACGAGCAGTACTTC.

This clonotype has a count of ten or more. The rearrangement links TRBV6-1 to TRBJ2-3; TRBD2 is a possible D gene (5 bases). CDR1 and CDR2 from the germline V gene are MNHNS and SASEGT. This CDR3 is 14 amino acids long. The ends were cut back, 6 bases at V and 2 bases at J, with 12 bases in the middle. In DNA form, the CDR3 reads TGTGCCAGCAGCCGTGGAGGCCTCACAGATACGCAGTATTTT. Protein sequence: CASSRGGLTDTQYF.

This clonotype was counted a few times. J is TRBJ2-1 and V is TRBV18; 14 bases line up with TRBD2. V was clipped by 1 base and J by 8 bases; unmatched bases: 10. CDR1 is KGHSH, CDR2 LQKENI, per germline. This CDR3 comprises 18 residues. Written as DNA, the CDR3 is TGTGCCAGCTCACCACGGACCGGGACTAGCGGGAGAAACCATGAGCAGTTCTTC. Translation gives CASSPRTGTSGRNHEQFF.